The sequence of this T cell receptor beta chain was determined in a study of regulatory T cells in long-lasting Graves disease. Across the whole study: New Graves' disease cases had less than 3 months of antithyroid drugs.

Assembly of TCR beta libraries relied on iRepertoire HTBI primers together with Arm-PCR of CDR3 regions. Each CDR3 protein is one row after TCRdb ran MiXCR on the multiplex PCR reads. Of roughly 420,000 distinct CDR3 sequences in the sample, around 15% were seen once. Time point meaning: newly diagnosed GD, antithyroid drugs for less than 3 months. The TCR library was made from RNA extracted from PBMCs. The germline V gene encodes CDR1 DFQATT and CDR2 SNEGSKA (reference sequence). This CDR3 has 11 amino acids. V was pared by 5 bases and J by 5 bases, with 6 bases between. These records were also assigned to another study, of T cells in Graves' hyperthyroidism and ophthalmopathy.

The receptor comes from a woman younger than 45 with Graves disease. Sequenced here: peripheral blood mononuclear cells (PBMCs), sampled at new diagnosis, from a patient treated with antithyroid drugs. The rearrangement links TRBV20-1 to TRBJ2-2; D is unresolved. CDR3 in DNA: TGCAGTGCTTTGGGGACCGGGGAGCTGTTTTTT. It specifies CSALGTGELFF.